The clone carrying this T cell receptor beta chain showed up just once. What it binds is not known. The record originates from a study of T cells after posttransplantation cyclophosphamide. V shed 4 bases and J 7 bases; nucleotides not matched to a gene: 2. The length of the CDR3 is 13 residues. The germline V gene encodes CDR1 KGHSH and CDR2 LQKENI. Study-level points and caveats: Skin or GI-infiltrating T cells shared few TRB sequences with blood.

The table came from immunoSEQ multiplex PCR; TCRdb's copy has only in-frame clones and leaves some out. The repertoire holds around 9,200 clones, with 75% to 90% as singletons. The sequence came from a woman aged 55-69 years in good health, CMV-negative, and a related stem cell transplant donor. The chain joins TRBV18 to TRBJ2-1; 9 positions agree with TRBD1. Sequencing was performed on memory CD4+ T cells sorted from PBMCs. In DNA, the CDR3 is TGTGCCAGCTCACGACAGGGGGGGAATGAGCAGTTCTTC. Protein sequence: CASSRQGGNEQFF.